This T cell receptor beta chain was retrieved from a study of Ad26.COV2.S vaccination and SARS-CoV-2 variants. CDR3 size: 14 residues. Trimming shortened V by 3 bases and J by 7 bases, and 15 bases separated the two germline ends. Germline CDR1 MGHRA, CDR2 YSYEKL. Indicated treatment: roughly 20 received Ad26.COV2.S at low or high dose, single or two shots; 5 received placebo; per-sample allocation not given. Samples came from day 63 after the first vaccine or placebo injection. Produced via immunoSEQ multiplex PCR; TCRdb's table is partial and in-frame only. The sample contains over 200,000 clones, approximately 90% of which appear only once.

Sequences were derived from peripheral blood, sampled in a trial of Ad26.COV2.S vaccine versus placebo. The TCR was taken from a person aged 18 to 59 who received the Ad26.COV2.S COVID-19 vaccine or a placebo. The V call is TRBV4-1, the J call TRBJ1-1; D remains ambiguous. In nucleotides, the CDR3 is TGCGCCAGCAGCCACGGAGGCACGGAGCTTGAAGCTTTCTTT. This codes for CASSHGGTELEAFF.